The T cell receptor (beta chain) described here comes from a study of blood T cell repertoires in COVID-19. In the source study's methods: Estimation of nucleated cell counts relied on the amplification of reference gene primers. The method was immunoSEQ multiplex PCR; TCRdb's version includes in-frame clones alone and lacks a portion of them. V and J calls and clone size follow that table, whereas D and trimming were derived from the DNA. The table lists 75,000 to 90,000 clones, around four fifths of them singletons. CDR3 length: 15 residues. Trimming took off 0 bases at V and 5 bases at J, with 13 bases between the two ends. Germline V gives CDR1 SGHNT, CDR2 YENEEA.

The sequence came from an elderly man with active or convalescent COVID-19. This chain joins TRBV11-3 and TRBJ1-2, with D uncertain. The sequenced sample was peripheral blood. The CDR3 nucleotides read TGTGCCAGCAGCTTAGATCCCGGGTCTGGATATGGCTACACCTTC. This gives the protein CASSLDPGSGYGYTF.